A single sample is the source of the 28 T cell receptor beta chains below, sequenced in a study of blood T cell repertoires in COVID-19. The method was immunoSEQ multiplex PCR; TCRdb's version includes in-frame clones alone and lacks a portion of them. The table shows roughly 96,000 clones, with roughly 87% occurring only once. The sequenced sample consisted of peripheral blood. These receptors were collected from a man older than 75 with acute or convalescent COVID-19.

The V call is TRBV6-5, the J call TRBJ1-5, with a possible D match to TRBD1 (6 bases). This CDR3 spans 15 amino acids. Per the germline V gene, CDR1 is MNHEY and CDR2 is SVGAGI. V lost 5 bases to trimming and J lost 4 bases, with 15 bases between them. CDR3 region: CASSPSRGGNQPQHF. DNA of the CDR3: TGTGCCAGCAGTCCGAGTAGGGGGGGGAATCAGCCCCAGCATTTT.

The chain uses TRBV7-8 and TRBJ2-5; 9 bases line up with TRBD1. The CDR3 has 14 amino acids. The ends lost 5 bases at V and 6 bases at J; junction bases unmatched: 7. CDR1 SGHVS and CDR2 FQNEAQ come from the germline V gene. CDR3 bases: TGTGCCAGCAGCGGATCGGACAGGGGCCAGACCCAGTACTTC. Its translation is CASSGSDRGQTQYF.

In DNA form, the CDR3 reads TGCGCCAGCAGTGAGTCTAACGAGCAGTACTTC. Its protein is CASSESNEQYF. J is TRBJ2-7 and V is TRBV10-2, with no clear D. The ends were cut back, 0 bases at V and 5 bases at J, with 2 bases in the middle. CDR1 is WSHSY, CDR2 SAAADI, per germline. CDR3 size: 11 residues.

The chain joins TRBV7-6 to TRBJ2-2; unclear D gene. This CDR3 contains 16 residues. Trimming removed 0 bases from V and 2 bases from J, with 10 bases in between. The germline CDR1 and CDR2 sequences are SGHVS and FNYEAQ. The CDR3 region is CASSLARRRNTGELFF. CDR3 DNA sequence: TGTGCCAGCAGCTTAGCCCGGCGGAGAAACACCGGGGAGCTGTTTTTT.

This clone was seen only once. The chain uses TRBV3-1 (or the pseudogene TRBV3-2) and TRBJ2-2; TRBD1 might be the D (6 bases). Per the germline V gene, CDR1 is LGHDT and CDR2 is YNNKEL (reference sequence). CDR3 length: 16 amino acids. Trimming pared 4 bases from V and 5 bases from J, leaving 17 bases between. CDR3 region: CASSPQGWSPTGELFF. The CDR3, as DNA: TGTGCCAGCAGCCCACAGGGTTGGTCCCCTACCGGGGAGCTGTTTTTT.

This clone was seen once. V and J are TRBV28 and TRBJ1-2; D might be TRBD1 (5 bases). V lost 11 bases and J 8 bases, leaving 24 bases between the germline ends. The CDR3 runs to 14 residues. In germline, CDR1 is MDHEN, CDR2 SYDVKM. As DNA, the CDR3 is TGTGCCTGCGTGGAGCCAGGGCCTAACCAGGGCTACACCTTC. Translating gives CACVEPGPNQGYTF.

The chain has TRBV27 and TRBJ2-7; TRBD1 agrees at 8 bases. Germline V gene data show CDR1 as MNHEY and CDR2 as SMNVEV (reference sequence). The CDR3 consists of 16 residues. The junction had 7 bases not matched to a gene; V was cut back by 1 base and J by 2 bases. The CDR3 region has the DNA TGTGCCAGCAGTTTATTGACCGGGACAGGCGCCTACGAGCAGTACTTC. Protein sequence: CASSLLTGTGAYEQYF.

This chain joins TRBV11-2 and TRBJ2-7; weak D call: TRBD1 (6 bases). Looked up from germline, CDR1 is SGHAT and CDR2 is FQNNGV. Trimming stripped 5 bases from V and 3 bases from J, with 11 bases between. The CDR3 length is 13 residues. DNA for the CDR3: TGTGCCAGCAGCCGGACAGAATTCTACGAGCAGTACTTC. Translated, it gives CASSRTEFYEQYF.

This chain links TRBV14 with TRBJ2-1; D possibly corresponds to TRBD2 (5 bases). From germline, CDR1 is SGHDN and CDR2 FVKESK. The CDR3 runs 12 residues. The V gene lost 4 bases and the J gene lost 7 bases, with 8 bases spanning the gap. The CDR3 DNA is TGTGCCAGCAGCCGGACGGGGAATGAGCAGTTCTTC. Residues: CASSRTGNEQFF. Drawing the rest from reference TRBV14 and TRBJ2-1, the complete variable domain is EAGVTQFPSHSVIEKGQTVTLRCDPISGHDNLYWYRRVMGKEIKFLLHFVKESKQDESGMPNNRFLAERTGGTYSTLKVQPAELEDSGVYFCASSRTGNEQFFGPGTRLTVL.

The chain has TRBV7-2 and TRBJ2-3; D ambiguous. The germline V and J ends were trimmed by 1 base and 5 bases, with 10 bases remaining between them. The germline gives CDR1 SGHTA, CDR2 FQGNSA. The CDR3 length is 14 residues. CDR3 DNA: TGTGCCAGCAGCTTAGTTCCCCTTATAGATACGCAGTATTTT. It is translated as CASSLVPLIDTQYF. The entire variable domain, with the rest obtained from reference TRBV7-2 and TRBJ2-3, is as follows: GAGVSQSPSNKVTEKGKDVELRCDPISGHTALYWYRQSLGQGLEFLIYFQGNSAPDKSGLPSDRFSAERTGGSVSTLTIQRTQQEDSAVYLCASSLVPLIDTQYFGPGTRLTVL.

In DNA form, the CDR3 reads TGTGCCAGCAGCTTTACTAGCGGGAGCGACGAGCAGTACTTC. Translated: CASSFTSGSDEQYF. The V gene is TRBV11-2, the J gene TRBJ2-7; 11 bases align to TRBD2. Germline CDR1 reads SGHAT; CDR2 reads FQNNGV. Unmatched junction bases numbered 3, after V lost 3 bases and J lost 5 bases. The length of the CDR3 is 14 residues.

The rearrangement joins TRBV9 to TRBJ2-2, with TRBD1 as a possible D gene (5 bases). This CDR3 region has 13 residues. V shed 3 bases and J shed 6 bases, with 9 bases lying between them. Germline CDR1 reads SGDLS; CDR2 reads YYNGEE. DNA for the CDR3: TGTGCCAGCAGCGGCAGGGTGCCCGGGGAGCTGTTTTTT. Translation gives CASSGRVPGELFF. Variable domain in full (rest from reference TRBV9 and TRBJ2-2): DSGVTQTPKHLITATGQRVTLRCSPRSGDLSVYWYQQSLDQGLQFLIQYYNGEERAKGNILERFSAQQFPDLHSELNLSSLELGDSALYFCASSGRVPGELFFGEGSRLTVL.

CDR3 in amino acids: CASSLAGGANYGYTF. CDR3 DNA sequence: TGTGCCAGCAGCTTGGCAGGGGGCGCGAACTATGGCTACACCTTC. The V and J genes are TRBV5-4 and TRBJ1-2, with 8 bases identical to TRBD1. J gave up 2 bases and V 0 bases, and 3 bases lay outside the gene matches. This CDR3 has 15 residues. Germline-derived CDR1 and CDR2 are SGHNT and YYREEE (reference sequence).

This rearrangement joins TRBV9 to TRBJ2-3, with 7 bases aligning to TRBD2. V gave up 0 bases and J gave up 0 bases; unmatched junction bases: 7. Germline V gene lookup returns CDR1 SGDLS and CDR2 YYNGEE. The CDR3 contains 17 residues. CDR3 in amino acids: CASSVVASGKSTDTQYF. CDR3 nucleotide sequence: TGTGCCAGCAGCGTAGTAGCTAGCGGAAAAAGCACAGATACGCAGTATTTT.

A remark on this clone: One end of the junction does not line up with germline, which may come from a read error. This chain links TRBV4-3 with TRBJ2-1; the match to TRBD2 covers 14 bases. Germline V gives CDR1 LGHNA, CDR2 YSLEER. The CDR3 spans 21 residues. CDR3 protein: CVSSQSPAGTSGGSKYNEQFF. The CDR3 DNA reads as TGCGTCAGCAGCCAATCCCCTGCCGGGACTAGCGGGGGATCAAAATACAATGAGCAGTTCTTC.

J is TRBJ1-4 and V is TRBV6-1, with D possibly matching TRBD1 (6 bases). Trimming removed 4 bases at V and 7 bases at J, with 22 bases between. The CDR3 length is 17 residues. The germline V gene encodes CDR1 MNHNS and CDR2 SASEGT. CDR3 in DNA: TGTGCCAGCAGTGGGGGCCCCGTGACAGGAGGATCTGAAAAACTGTTTTTT. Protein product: CASSGGPVTGGSEKLFF.

As DNA, the CDR3 is TGCGCCAGCAGTGGTGGGGGACAGGGCATTGGCTACACCTTC. Translated: CASSGGGQGIGYTF. The chain couples TRBV10-1 to TRBJ1-2, with TRBD1 matching 9 bases. The trim removed 4 bases at V and 7 bases at J, leaving 7 bases unmatched. CDR1 and CDR2 from the germline V gene are WNHNN and SYGVQD (reference sequence). The length of the CDR3 is 14 residues.

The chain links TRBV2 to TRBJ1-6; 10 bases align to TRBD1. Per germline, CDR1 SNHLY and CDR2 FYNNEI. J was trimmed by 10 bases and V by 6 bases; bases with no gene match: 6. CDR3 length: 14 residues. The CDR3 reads CASRAGTGDSPLHF. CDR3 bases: TGTGCCAGCAGGGCCGGGACAGGGGACTCACCCCTCCACTTT.

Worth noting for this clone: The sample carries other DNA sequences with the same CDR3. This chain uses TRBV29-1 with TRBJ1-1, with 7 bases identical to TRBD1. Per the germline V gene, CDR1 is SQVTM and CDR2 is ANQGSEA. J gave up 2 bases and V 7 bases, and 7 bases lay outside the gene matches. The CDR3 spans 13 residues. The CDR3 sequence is CSAPTGANTEAFF. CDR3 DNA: TGCAGCGCTCCAACAGGGGCCAACACTGAAGCTTTCTTT.

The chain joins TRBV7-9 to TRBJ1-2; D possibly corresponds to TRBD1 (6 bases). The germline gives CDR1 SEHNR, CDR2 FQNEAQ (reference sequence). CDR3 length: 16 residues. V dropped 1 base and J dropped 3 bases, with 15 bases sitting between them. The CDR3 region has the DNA TGTGCCAGCAGCTTAGTTGGGGAACAGGGTTACTATGGCTACACCTTC. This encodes CASSLVGEQGYYGYTF.

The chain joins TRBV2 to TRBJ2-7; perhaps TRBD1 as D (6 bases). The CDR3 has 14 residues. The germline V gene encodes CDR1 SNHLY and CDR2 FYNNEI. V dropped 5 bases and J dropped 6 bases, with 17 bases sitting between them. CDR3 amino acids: CASSTQGEPGEQYF. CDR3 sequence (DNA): TGTGCCAGCAGTACACAGGGAGAGCCGGGCGAGCAGTACTTC.

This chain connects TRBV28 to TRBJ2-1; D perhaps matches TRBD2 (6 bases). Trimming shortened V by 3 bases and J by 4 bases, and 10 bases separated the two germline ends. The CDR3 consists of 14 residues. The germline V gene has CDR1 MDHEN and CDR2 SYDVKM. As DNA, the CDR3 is TGTGCCAGCAGTTTCAGGGAGGTATACAATGAGCAGTTCTTC. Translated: CASSFREVYNEQFF.

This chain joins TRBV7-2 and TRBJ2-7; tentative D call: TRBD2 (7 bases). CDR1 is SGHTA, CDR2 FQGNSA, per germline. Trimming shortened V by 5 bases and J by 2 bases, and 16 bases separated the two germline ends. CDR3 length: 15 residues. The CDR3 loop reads CASSQRGADPYEQYF. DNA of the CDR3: TGTGCCAGCAGCCAACGGGGGGCGGATCCCTACGAGCAGTACTTC.

CDR3 in DNA: TGTGCCAGTAGTATAGTCGGGAGACACGACTACAATGAGCAGTTCTTC. It codes for CASSIVGRHDYNEQFF. V gene TRBV19 combines with J gene TRBJ2-1, with D possibly TRBD2 on 6 matching bases. Per germline, CDR1 LNHDA and CDR2 SQIVND (reference sequence). Trimming removed 1 base from V and 3 bases from J, with 13 bases in between. The CDR3 covers 16 residues.

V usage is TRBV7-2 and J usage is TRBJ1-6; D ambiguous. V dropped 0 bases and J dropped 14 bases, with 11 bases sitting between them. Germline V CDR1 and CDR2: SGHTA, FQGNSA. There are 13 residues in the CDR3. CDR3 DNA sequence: TGTGCCAGCAGCTTAGCCGCCCGAGGATCCCTCCACTTT. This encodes CASSLAARGSLHF.

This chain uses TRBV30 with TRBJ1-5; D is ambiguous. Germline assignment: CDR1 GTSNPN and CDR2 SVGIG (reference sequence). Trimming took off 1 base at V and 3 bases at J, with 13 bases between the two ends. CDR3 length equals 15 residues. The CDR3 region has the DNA TGTGCCTGGAGTGCGAATAGACTCCCCAATCAGCCCCAGCATTTT. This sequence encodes CAWSANRLPNQPQHF.

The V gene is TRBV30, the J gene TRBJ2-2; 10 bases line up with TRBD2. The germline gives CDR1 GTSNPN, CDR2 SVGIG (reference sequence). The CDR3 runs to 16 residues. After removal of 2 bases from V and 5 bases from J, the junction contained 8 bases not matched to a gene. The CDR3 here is CAWSSLAGGGTGELFF. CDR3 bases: TGTGCCTGGAGTTCCTTAGCGGGAGGAGGTACCGGGGAGCTGTTTTTT. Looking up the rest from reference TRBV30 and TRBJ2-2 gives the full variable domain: SQTIHQWPATLVQPVGSPLSLECTVEGTSNPNLYWYRQAAGRGLQLLFYSVGIGQISSEVPQNLSASRPQDRQFILSSKKLLLSDSGFYLCAWSSLAGGGTGELFFGEGSRLTVL.

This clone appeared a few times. CDR3 sequence reads: CASSVAQGNTIYF. DNA for the CDR3: TGTGCCAGCAGCGTAGCACAGGGAAACACCATATATTTT. V is TRBV9 and J is TRBJ1-3; D unclear. Germline V CDR1 and CDR2: SGDLS, YYNGEE. This CDR3 region has 13 residues. V was cut by 0 bases and J by 4 bases, with 5 bases left in between. Drawing the rest from reference TRBV9 and TRBJ1-3, the complete variable domain is DSGVTQTPKHLITATGQRVTLRCSPRSGDLSVYWYQQSLDQGLQFLIQYYNGEERAKGNILERFSAQQFPDLHSELNLSSLELGDSALYFCASSVAQGNTIYFGEGSWLTVV.